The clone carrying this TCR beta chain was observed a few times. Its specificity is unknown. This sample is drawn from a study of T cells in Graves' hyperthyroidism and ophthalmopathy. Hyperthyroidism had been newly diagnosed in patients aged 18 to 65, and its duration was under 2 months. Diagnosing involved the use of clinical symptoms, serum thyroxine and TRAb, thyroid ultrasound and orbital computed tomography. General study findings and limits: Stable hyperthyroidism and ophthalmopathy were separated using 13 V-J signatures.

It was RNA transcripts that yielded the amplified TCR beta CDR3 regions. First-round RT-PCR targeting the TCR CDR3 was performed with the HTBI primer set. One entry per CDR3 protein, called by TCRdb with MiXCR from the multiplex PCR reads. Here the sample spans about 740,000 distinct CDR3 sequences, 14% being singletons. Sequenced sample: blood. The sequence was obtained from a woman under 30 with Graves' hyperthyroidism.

The CDR3 here is CASSPTTGGKYEQYF. The DNA for the CDR3 is TGTGCCAGCTCACCAACGACAGGGGGCAAGTACGAGCAGTACTTC. The genes are TRBV18 and TRBJ2-7; 10 bases fit TRBD1. Germline V gene sequence: CDR1 KGHSH, CDR2 LQKENI. The trim removed 2 bases at V and 4 bases at J, leaving 5 bases unmatched. There are 15 residues in the CDR3.